This TCR beta chain was found in a study of blood T cell repertoires in COVID-19. Study overall: The United States, Italy and Spain supplied acute and convalescent COVID-19 samples.

Germline-derived CDR1 and CDR2 are DFQATT and SNEGSKA (reference sequence). The CDR3 contains 10 residues. With 5 bases clipped from V and 14 bases from J, the junction kept 6 bases outside the gene matches. As originally analysed: Reference gene primer amplification gave nucleated cell count estimates. The table came from immunoSEQ multiplex PCR; TCRdb's copy has only in-frame clones and leaves some out. V, J and clone size are taken as reported in that table, and D and trimming were inferred from the DNA itself. The data contain about 98,000 clones, 82% of them singletons. This receptor was identified in a man aged 65 to 79 with active or convalescent COVID-19. The chain uses TRBV20-1 and TRBJ1-2, with 9 positions matching TRBD1. The sample was peripheral blood. As DNA, the CDR3 is TGCAGTGCTGGCCGACAGGGGGAAACCTTC. It yields the protein CSAGRQGETF.